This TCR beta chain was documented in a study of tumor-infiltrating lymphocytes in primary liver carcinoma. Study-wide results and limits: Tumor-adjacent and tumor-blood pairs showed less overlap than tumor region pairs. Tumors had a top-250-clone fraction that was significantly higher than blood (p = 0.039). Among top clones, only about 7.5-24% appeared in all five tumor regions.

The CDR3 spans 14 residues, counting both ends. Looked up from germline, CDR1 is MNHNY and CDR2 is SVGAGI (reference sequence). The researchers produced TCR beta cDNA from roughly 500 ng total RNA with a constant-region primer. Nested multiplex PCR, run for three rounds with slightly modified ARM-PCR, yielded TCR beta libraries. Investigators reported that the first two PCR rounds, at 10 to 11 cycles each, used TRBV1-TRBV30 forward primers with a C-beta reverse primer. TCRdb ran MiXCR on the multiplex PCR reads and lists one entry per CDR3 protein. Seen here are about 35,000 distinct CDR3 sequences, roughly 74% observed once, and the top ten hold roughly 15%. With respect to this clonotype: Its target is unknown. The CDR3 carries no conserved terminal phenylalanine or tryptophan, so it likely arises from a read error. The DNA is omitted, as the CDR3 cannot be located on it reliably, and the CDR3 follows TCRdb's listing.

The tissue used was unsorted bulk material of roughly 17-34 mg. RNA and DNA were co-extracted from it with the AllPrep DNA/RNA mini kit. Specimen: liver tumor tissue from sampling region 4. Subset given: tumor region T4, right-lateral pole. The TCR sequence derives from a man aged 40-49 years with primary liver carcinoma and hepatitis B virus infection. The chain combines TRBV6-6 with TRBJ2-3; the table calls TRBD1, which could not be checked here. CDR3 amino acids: CASSLGGTTDTRYL.